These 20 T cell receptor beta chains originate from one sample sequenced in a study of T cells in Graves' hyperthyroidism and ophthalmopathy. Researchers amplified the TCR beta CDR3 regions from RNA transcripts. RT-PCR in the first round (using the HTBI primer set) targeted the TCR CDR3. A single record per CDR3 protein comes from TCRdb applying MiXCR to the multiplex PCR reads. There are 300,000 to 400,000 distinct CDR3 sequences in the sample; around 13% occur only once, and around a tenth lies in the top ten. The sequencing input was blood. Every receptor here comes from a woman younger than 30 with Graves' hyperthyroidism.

The CDR3 spells CASFLSSYNEQFF. The DNA of the CDR3 is TGTGCCAGCTTTCTGAGCTCCTACAATGAGCAGTTCTTC. V and J are TRBV6-1 and TRBJ2-1; D is undetermined. The CDR3 sequence is 13 residues long. The germline V gene has CDR1 MNHNS and CDR2 SASEGT. V was cut by 8 bases and J by 0 bases, with 8 bases left in between.

CDR3 sequence (DNA): TGTGCCAGCAGCCAAGCGCGGTACACCGGGGAGCTGTTTTTT. It codes for CASSQARYTGELFF. This chain uses TRBV14 with TRBJ2-2; D is ambiguous. Germline-derived CDR1 and CDR2 are SGHDN and FVKESK. The germline V and J ends were trimmed by 1 base and 3 bases, with 6 bases remaining between them. The CDR3 has 14 residues.

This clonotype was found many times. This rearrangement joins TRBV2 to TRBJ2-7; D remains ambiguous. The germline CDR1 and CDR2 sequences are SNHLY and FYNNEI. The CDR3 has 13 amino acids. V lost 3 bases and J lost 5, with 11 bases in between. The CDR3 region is CASSEGAADEQYF. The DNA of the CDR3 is TGTGCCAGCAGTGAGGGTGCGGCAGACGAGCAGTACTTC.

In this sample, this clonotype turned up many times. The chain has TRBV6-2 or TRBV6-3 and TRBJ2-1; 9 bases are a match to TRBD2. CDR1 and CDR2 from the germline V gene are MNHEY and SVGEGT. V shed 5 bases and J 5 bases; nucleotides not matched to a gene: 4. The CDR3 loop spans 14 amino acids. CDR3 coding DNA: TGTGCCAGCAGTCGACTAGCGGACAACAATGAGCAGTTCTTC. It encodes CASSRLADNNEQFF.

CDR3 coding DNA: TGTGCCAGCAGCATTGGGGGATTCTCTGGAAACACCATATATTTT. The encoded protein is CASSIGGFSGNTIYF. This sequence joins TRBV7-6 and TRBJ1-3; maybe TRBD1 (5 bases). V lost 5 bases and J lost 0, with 11 bases in between. The CDR3 length is 15 residues. Looked up from germline, CDR1 is SGHVS and CDR2 is FNYEAQ.

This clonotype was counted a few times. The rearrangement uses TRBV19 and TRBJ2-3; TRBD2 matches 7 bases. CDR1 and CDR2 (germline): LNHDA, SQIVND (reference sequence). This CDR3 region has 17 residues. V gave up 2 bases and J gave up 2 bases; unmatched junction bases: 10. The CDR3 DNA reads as TGTGCCAGTAGTATAAGGGGAAGGAGCGGGGCCACAGATACGCAGTATTTT. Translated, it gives CASSIRGRSGATDTQYF.

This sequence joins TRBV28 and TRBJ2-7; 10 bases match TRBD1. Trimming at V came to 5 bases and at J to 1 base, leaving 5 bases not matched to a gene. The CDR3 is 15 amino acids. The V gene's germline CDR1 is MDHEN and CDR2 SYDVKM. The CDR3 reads CASSVPGQGSYEQYF. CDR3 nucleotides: TGTGCCAGCAGTGTTCCGGGACAGGGGTCCTACGAGCAGTACTTC.

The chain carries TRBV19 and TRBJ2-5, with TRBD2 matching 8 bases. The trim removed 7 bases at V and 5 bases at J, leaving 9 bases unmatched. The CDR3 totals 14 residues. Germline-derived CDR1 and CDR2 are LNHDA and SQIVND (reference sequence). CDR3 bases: TGTGCCAGTAAAGAGGCGGGGGGCCGGGAGACCCAGTACTTC. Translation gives CASKEAGGRETQYF.

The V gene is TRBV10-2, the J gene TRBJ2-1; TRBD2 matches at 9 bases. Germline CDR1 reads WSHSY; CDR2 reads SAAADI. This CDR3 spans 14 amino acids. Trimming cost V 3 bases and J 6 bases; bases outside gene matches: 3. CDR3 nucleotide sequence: TGCGCCAGCAGTGAAAGTAGCGGGAGCAATGAGCAGTTCTTC. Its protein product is CASSESSGSNEQFF.

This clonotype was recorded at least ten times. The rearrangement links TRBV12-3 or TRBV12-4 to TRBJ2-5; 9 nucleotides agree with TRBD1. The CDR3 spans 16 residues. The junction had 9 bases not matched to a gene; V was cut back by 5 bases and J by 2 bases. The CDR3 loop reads CASSPPSGTGQETQYF. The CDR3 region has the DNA TGTGCCAGCAGTCCGCCTTCTGGGACAGGGCAAGAGACCCAGTACTTC.

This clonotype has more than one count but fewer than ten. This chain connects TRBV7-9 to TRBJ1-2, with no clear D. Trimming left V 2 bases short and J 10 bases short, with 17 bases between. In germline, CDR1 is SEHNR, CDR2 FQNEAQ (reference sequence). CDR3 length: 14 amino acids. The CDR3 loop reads CASSLRGSFSDYTF. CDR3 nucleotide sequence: TGTGCCAGCAGCTTACGGGGATCCTTCTCTGACTACACCTTC.

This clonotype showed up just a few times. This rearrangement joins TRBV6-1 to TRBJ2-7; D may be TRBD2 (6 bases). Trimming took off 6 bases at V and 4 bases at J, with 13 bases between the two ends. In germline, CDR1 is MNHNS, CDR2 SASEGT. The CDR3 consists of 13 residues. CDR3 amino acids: CASRSSGTYEQYF. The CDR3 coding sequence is TGTGCCAGCAGGAGTAGCGGAACGTACGAGCAGTACTTC.

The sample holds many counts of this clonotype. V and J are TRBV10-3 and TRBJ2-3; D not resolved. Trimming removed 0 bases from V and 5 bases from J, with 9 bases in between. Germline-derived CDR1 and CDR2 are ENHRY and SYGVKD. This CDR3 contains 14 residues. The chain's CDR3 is CAISESRTIDTQYF. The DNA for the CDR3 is TGTGCCATCAGTGAGTCGAGGACGATAGATACGCAGTATTTT.

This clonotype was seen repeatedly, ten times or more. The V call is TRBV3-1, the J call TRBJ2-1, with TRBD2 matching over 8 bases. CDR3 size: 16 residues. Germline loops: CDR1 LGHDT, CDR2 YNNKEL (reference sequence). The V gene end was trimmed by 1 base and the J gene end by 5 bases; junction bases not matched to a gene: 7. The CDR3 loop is CASSQVLAGFDNEQFF. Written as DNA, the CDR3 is TGTGCCAGCAGCCAAGTGCTAGCGGGCTTTGACAATGAGCAGTTCTTC.

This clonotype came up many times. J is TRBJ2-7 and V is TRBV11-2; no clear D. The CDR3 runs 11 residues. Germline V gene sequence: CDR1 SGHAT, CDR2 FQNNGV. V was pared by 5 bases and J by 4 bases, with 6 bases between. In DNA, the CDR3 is TGTGCCAGCAGCCGCTTTTACGAGCAGTACTTC. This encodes CASSRFYEQYF. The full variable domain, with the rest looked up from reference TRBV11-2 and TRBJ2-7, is EAGVAQSPRYKIIEKRQSVAFWCNPISGHATLYWYQQILGQGPKLLIQFQNNGVVDDSQLPKDRFSAERLKGVDSTLKIQPAKLEDSAVYLCASSRFYEQYFGPGTRLTVT.

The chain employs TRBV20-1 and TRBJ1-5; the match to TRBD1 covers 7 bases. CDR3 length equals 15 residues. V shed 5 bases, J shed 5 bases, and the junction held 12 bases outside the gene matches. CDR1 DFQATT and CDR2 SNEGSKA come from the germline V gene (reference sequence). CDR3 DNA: TGCAGTGCTTCCCCGGGGGAAGGGGGCTATCAGCCCCAGCATTTT. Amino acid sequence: CSASPGEGGYQPQHF.

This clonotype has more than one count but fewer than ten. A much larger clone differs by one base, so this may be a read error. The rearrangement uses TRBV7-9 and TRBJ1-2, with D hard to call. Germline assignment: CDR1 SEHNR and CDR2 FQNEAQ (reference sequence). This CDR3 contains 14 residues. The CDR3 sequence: CASSLGGSAGGYIF. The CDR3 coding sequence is TGTGCCAGCAGCTTAGGAGGGTCCGCTGGTGGCTACATCTTC.

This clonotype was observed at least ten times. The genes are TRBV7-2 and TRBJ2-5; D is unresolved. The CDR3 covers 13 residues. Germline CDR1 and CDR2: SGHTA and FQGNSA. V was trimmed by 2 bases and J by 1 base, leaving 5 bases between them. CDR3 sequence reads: CASSLSPQETQYF. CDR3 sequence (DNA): TGTGCCAGCAGCTTAAGCCCCCAAGAGACCCAGTACTTC.

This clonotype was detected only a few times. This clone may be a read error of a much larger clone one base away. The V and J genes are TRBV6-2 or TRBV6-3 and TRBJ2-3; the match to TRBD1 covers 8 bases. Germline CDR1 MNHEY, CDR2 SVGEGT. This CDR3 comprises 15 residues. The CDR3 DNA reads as TGTGCCAGCAGCTCCGACAGGGGACAGGCAGATGCGCAGTATTTT. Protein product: CASSSDRGQADAQYF.

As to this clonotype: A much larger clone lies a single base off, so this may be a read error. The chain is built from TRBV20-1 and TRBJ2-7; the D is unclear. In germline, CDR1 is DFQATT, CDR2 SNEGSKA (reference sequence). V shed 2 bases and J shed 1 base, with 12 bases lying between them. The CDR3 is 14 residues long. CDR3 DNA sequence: TGCAGTGCTAGACCCTCCACGACGTCCTACGAGCAGTACTTC. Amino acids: CSARPSTTSYEQYF.